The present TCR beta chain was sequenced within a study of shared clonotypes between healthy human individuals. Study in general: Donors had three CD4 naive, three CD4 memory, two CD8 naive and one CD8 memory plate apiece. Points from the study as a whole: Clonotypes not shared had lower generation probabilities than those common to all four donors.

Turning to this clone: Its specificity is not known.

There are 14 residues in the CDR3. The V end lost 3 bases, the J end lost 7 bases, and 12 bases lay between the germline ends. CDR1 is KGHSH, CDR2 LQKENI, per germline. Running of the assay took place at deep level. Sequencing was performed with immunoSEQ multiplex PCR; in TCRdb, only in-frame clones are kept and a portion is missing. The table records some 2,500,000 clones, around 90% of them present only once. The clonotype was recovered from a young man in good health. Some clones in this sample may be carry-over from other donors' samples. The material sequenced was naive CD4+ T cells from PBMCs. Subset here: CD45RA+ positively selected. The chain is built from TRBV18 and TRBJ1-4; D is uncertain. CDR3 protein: CASSPGAEGEKLFF. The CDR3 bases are TGTGCCAGCTCACCCGGCGCCGAGGGTGAAAAACTGTTTTTT.